The T cell receptor beta chain under discussion was sequenced for a study of OX40 agonist ivuxolimab in advanced cancers. Germline V gene lookup returns CDR1 SEHNR and CDR2 FQNEAQ (reference sequence). The CDR3 sequence is 16 residues long. Unmatched junction bases numbered 8, after V lost 5 bases and J lost 1 base. Libraries were prepared by immunoSEQ multiplex PCR; TCRdb keeps only in-frame clonotypes and omits some of them. The sample includes about 68,000 clones, 85% to 95% of them seen just once. The TCR comes from an adult with an advanced solid tumor such as melanoma, head and neck, liver or kidney cancer. The sequencing used CD4+ or CD8+ T cells sorted from blood, collected in a trial of the OX40 agonist ivuxolimab. V is TRBV7-9 and J is TRBJ2-7; TRBD1 aligns across 10 bases. CDR3 in amino acids: CASSAQGTGVSYEQYF. As DNA, the CDR3 is TGTGCCAGCAGCGCGCAAGGGACAGGGGTTTCCTACGAGCAGTACTTC. Using reference TRBV7-9 and TRBJ2-7 for the parts outside the CDR3, the full variable domain is DTGVSQNPRHKITKRGQNVTFRCDPISEHNRLYWYRQTLGQGPEFLTYFQNEAQLEKSRLLSDRFSAERPKGSFSTLEIQRTEQGDSAMYLCASSAQGTGVSYEQYFGPGTRLTVT.